This T cell receptor (beta chain) was recorded in a study of identical twins. This clonotype was observed at least ten times. Its antigen is unidentified. From the 5' RACE reads, TCRdb called clonotypes with MiXCR, one entry per CDR3 protein. Among hundreds of thousands of distinct CDR3 sequences, roughly 6% were seen once, and the ten largest hold about 2%. Study-level points and caveats: The models gave estimates that fell short of the out-of-frame TCR alpha sharing seen in monozygotic twins.

This CDR3 is 12 amino acids long. Germline lookup yields CDR1 MDHEN and CDR2 SYDVKM. V was pared by 7 bases and J by 0 bases, with 7 bases between. V usage is TRBV28 and J usage is TRBJ2-7; D unclear. This TCR was recovered from a man between 18 and 29 years old in good health. Sequencing was performed on naive T cells sorted from blood. The CDR3 coding sequence is TGTGCCAGCACTGGGGTCTCCTACGAGCAGTACTTC. As protein: CASTGVSYEQYF.